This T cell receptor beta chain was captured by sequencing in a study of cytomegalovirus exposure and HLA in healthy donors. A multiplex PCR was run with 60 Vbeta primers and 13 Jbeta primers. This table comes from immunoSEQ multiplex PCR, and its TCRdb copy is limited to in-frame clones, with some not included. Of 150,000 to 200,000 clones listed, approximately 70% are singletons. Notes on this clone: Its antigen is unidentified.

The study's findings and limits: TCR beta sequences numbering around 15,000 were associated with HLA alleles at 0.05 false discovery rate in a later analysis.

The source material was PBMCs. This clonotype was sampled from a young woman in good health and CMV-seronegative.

The CDR3 DNA reads TGTGCCAGCAGCTTGGGGCAGGGGGCTGTCGGCAATCAGCCCCAGCATTTT. Protein sequence: CASSLGQGAVGNQPQHF. The chain employs TRBV5-5 and TRBJ1-5, with 8 bases that match TRBD1. The germline CDR1 and CDR2 sequences are SGHKS and YYEKEE (reference sequence). The CDR3 is made up of 17 amino acids. The ends lost 0 bases at V and 2 bases at J; junction bases unmatched: 7.